This T cell receptor beta chain was found in a study of regulatory T cells in long-lasting Graves disease. Germline assignment: CDR1 MNHEY and CDR2 SMNVEV (reference sequence). This CDR3 contains 17 residues. Time point meaning: newly diagnosed GD, antithyroid drugs for less than 3 months. Isolated PBMC RNA provided the starting material for the TCR library. This clonotype was observed a few times. Possible read error: a much larger clone is one base away. The authors built TCR beta libraries using iRepertoire HTBI primers and Arm-PCR of CDR3 regions. TCRdb independently ran MiXCR on the multiplex PCR reads; one entry per CDR3 protein. This sample has roughly 260,000 distinct CDR3 sequences; roughly 18% occur once, and the top ten carry around 13%. These same records also appear under a second study, on T cells in Graves' hyperthyroidism and ophthalmopathy.

Here the sequenced sample was peripheral blood mononuclear cells (PBMCs), taken at new diagnosis, from a patient treated with antithyroid drugs. The TCR comes from a woman aged 25 to 45 with Graves disease. The V and J genes are TRBV27 and TRBJ1-6, with D possibly matching TRBD1 (6 bases). The CDR3: CASSLGPGTRKNLPLHF. CDR3 sequence (DNA): TGTGCCAGCAGTTTAGGGCCTGGGACAAGAAAAAATTTACCCCTCCACTTT.